Many counts were recorded for the clone carrying this T cell receptor beta chain. TCRdb fed the RT-PCR reads into MiXCR, producing one record per CDR3 protein. The table has 550,000 to 750,000 distinct CDR3 sequences, 14% seen once. Trimming cost V 2 bases and J 11 bases; bases outside gene matches: 6. There are 12 residues in the CDR3. CDR1 and CDR2 from the germline V gene are GTSNPN and SVGIG (reference sequence). The TCR was taken from a female donor in good health, serving as a healthy control. Material: memory CD4+ T cells from blood. V usage is TRBV30 and J usage is TRBJ2-4; 7 bases are shared with TRBD1. This CDR3 is CAWSRGGTVQYF. The CDR3 DNA reads as TGTGCCTGGAGTCGGGGTGGGACAGTTCAGTACTTC.